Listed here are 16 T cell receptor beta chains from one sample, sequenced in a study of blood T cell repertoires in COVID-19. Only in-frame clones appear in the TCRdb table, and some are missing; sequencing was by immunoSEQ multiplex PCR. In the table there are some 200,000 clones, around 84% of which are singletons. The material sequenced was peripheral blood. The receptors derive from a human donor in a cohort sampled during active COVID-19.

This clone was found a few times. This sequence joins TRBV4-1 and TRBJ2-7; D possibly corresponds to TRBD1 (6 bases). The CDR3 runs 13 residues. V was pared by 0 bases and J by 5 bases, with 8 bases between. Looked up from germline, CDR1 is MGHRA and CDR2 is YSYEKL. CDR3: CASSQEQGHEQYF. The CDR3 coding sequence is TGCGCCAGCAGCCAAGAGCAGGGGCACGAGCAGTACTTC.

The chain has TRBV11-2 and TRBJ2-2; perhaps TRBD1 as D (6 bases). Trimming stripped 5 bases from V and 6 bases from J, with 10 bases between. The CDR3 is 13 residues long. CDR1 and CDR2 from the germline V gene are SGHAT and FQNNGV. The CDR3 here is CASSLTGPGELFF. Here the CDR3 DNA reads TGTGCCAGCAGCCTGACAGGCCCCGGGGAGCTGTTTTTT.

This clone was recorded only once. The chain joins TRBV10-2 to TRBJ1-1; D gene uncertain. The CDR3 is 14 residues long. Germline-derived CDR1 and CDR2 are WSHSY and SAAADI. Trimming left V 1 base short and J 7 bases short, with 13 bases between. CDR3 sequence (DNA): TGCGCCAGCAGTGAGTTATCCCGCGCTGGTGAAGCTTTCTTT. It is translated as CASSELSRAGEAFF.

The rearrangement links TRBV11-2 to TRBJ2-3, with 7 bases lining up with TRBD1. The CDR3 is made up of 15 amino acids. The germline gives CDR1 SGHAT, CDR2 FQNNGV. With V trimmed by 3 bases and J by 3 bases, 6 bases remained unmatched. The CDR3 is CASSFRGQQTDTQYF. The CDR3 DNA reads TGTGCCAGCAGCTTTAGGGGACAGCAGACAGATACGCAGTATTTT.

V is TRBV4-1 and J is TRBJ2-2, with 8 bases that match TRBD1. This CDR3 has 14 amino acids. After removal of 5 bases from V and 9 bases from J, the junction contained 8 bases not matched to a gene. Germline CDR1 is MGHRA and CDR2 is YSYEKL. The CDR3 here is CASSKGQGARELFF. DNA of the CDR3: TGCGCCAGCAGCAAAGGACAGGGCGCCCGGGAGCTGTTTTTT.

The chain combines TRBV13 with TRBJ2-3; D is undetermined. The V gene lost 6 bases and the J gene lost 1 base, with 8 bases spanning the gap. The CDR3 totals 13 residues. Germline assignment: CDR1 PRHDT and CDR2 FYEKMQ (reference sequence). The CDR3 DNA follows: TGTGCCAGCAGTCGCGTCGGCACAGATACGCAGTATTTT. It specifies CASSRVGTDTQYF. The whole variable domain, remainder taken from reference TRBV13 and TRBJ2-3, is AAGVIQSPRHLIKEKRETATLKCYPIPRHDTVYWYQQGPGQDPQFLISFYEKMQSDKGSIPDRFSAQQFSDYHSELNMSSLELGDSALYFCASSRVGTDTQYFGPGTRLTVL.

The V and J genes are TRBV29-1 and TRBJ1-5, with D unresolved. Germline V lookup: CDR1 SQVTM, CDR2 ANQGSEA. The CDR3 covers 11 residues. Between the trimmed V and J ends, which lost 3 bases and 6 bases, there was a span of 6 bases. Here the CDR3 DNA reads TGCAGCGTTGAGCGTAGTCAGCCCCAGCATTTT. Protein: CSVERSQPQHF.

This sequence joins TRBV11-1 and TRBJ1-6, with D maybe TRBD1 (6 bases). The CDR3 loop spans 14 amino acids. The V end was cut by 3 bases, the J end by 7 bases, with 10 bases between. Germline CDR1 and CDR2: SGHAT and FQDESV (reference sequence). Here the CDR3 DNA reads TGTGCCAGCAGCTTTATCAGGGGCAATTCACCCCTCCACTTT. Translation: CASSFIRGNSPLHF.

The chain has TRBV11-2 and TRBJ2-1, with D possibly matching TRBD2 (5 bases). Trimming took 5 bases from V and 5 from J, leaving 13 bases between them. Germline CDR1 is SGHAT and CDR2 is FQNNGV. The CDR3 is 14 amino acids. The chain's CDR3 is CASSRTLANNEQFF. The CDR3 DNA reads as TGTGCCAGCAGCCGTACATTAGCGAACAATGAGCAGTTCTTC. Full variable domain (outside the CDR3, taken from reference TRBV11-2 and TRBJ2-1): EAGVAQSPRYKIIEKRQSVAFWCNPISGHATLYWYQQILGQGPKLLIQFQNNGVVDDSQLPKDRFSAERLKGVDSTLKIQPAKLEDSAVYLCASSRTLANNEQFFGPGTRLTVL.

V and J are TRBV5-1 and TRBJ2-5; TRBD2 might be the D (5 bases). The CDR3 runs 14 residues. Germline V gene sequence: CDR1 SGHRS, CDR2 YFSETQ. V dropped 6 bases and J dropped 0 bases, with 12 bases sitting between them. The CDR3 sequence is CASTSTGNQETQYF. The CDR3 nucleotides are TGCGCCAGCACCAGTACGGGGAACCAAGAGACCCAGTACTTC.

CDR3 sequence reads: CASNPGRPSIGYTF. CDR3 bases: TGTGCCAGCAATCCCGGGAGGCCCTCGATTGGCTACACCTTC. The J gene is TRBJ1-2, the V gene TRBV6-5; D gene uncertain. Germline V gene lookup returns CDR1 MNHEY and CDR2 SVGAGI. V lost 7 bases to trimming and J lost 7 bases, with 19 bases between them. CDR3 length equals 14 residues.

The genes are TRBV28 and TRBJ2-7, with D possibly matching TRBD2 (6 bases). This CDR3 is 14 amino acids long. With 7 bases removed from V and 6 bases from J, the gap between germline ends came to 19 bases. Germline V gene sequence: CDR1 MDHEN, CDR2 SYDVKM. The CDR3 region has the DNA TGTGCCAGCACTGGAGGGAGCTCCCCCGTCGAGCAGTACTTC. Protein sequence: CASTGGSSPVEQYF.

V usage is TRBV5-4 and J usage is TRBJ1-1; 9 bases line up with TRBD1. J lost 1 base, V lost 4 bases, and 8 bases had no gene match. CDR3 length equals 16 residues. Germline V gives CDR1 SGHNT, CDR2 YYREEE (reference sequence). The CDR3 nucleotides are TGTGCCAGCAGCGCCGGGACAGGGCAAAGGAACACTGAAGCTTTCTTT. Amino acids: CASSAGTGQRNTEAFF.

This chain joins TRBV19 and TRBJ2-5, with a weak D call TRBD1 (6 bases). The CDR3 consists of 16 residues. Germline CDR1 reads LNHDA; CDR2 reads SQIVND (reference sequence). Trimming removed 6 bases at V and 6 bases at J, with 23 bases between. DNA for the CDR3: TGTGCCAGTAGGCTGACCTCCAACTCCGGGACACAGACCCAGTACTTC. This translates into CASRLTSNSGTQTQYF. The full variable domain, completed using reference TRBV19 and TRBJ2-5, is DGGITQSPKYLFRKEGQNVTLSCEQNLNHDAMYWYRQDPGQGLRLIYYSQIVNDFQKGDIAEGYSVSREKKESFPLTVTSAQKNPTAFYLCASRLTSNSGTQTQYFGPGTRLLVL.

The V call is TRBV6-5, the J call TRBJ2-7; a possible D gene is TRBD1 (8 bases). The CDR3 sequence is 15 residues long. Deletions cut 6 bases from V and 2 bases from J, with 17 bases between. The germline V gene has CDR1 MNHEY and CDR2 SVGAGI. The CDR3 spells CASRRAGQATYEQYF. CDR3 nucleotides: TGTGCCAGCAGGCGAGCGGGACAGGCGACCTACGAGCAGTACTTC.

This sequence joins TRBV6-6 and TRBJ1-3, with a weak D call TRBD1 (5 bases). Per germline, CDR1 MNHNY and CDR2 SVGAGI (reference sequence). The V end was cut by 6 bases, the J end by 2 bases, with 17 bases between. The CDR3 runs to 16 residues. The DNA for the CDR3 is TGTGCCAGCAGCCGACAAGACAGTACCGCTGGAAACACCATATATTTT. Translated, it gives CASSRQDSTAGNTIYF.